The 19 T cell receptor beta chains given below trace back to one sample, sequenced in a study of Ad26.COV2.S vaccination and SARS-CoV-2 variants. Treatment specified: around 19 received Ad26.COV2.S at low or high dose, single or two shots; 5 received placebo; per-sample allocation not given. Vaccine and placebo recipients were sampled on day 63 after the first injection. The method was immunoSEQ multiplex PCR; TCRdb's version includes in-frame clones alone and lacks a portion of them. The data contain roughly 400,000 clones, roughly 90% of them seen just once; the ten biggest clones take up around 1.8%. The sample in question was peripheral blood, obtained in a trial of Ad26.COV2.S vaccine versus placebo. These receptors were taken from a person between 18 and 59 years old who received the Ad26.COV2.S COVID-19 vaccine or a placebo.

This chain joins TRBV7-2 and TRBJ2-3, with 14 bases matching TRBD2. The J segment lost 1 base and the V segment lost 11 bases, leaving 2 bases of the junction unmatched. Germline-derived CDR1 and CDR2 are SGHTA and FQGNSA. CDR3 length: 14 amino acids. In DNA form, the CDR3 reads TGTGCCGGGACTAGCGGGGGCCGCACAGATACGCAGTATTTT. This sequence encodes CAGTSGGRTDTQYF.

The chain links TRBV18 to TRBJ2-3; tentatively, D is TRBD2 (6 bases). V gave up 2 bases and J gave up 2 bases, with 8 bases separating them. The CDR3 spans 14 residues. In germline, CDR1 is KGHSH, CDR2 LQKENI. The CDR3: CASSPGGFTDTQYF. For the CDR3, the DNA is TGTGCCAGCTCACCAGGAGGGTTCACAGATACGCAGTATTTT.

In this sample, this clone turned up once. The chain employs TRBV2 and TRBJ1-2; D is undetermined. Germline lookup yields CDR1 SNHLY and CDR2 FYNNEI. The V and J ends lost 2 bases and 4 bases respectively, with 23 bases between them. The CDR3 consists of 18 residues. CDR3 residues: CASSEPVLGAGDFYGYTF. CDR3 coding DNA: TGTGCCAGCAGTGAACCTGTCTTGGGAGCCGGGGATTTCTATGGCTACACCTTC.

The rearrangement joins TRBV29-1 to TRBJ1-2, with D perhaps TRBD1 (6 bases). The CDR3 sequence is 21 residues long. The V end lost 4 bases, the J end lost 2 bases, and 35 bases lay between the germline ends. CDR1 is SQVTM and CDR2 is ANQGSEA in the germline V gene. The CDR3 loop reads CSVGNEVRWVPEKDRNYGYTF. The DNA of the CDR3 is TGCAGCGTTGGGAACGAGGTCCGGTGGGTCCCCGAGAAGGACAGAAACTATGGCTACACCTTC.

The rearrangement links TRBV5-1 to TRBJ2-1; D possibly corresponds to TRBD2 (5 bases). The CDR3 sequence is 15 residues long. Germline CDR1 and CDR2: SGHRS and YFSETQ. V was trimmed by 1 base and J by 9 bases, leaving 17 bases between them. CDR3 amino acids: CASSLTSLISGEQFF. DNA for the CDR3: TGCGCCAGCAGCTTGACTAGTTTGATTTCCGGTGAGCAGTTCTTC.

This clone is a singleton in its sample. This chain joins TRBV2 and TRBJ2-5, with D uncertain. V dropped 4 bases and J dropped 5 bases, with 20 bases sitting between them. The CDR3 is 16 residues long. The germline V gene encodes CDR1 SNHLY and CDR2 FYNNEI. The CDR3 is CASSAREPVFVETQYF. The CDR3, as DNA: TGTGCCAGCAGTGCCCGAGAGCCGGTTTTTGTGGAGACCCAGTACTTC.

This chain joins TRBV7-9 and TRBJ2-7; weak D call: TRBD1 (5 bases). Between the trimmed V and J ends, which lost 1 base and 3 bases, there was a span of 10 bases. The CDR3 totals 14 residues. Germline values: CDR1 SEHNR, CDR2 FQNEAQ (reference sequence). CDR3 in DNA: TGTGCCAGCAGCTTAGTATCAGGGTTCTACGAGCAGTACTTC. Translated: CASSLVSGFYEQYF.

The CDR3 DNA reads TGTGCCAGCTCAGAGGGGACGGGCCTATATGGCTACACCTTC. It specifies CASSEGTGLYGYTF. The chain couples TRBV18 to TRBJ1-2, with a tentative D call TRBD1 (5 bases). This CDR3 is built from 14 residues. Germline CDR1 is KGHSH and CDR2 is LQKENI. V was clipped by 5 bases and J by 5 bases, with 15 bases between them.

This clone has only a few counts. The V and J genes are TRBV11-2 and TRBJ1-4, with 10 nucleotides matching TRBD1. J lost 8 bases, V lost 6 bases, and 9 bases had no gene match. This CDR3 is 15 amino acids long. Germline CDR1 SGHAT, CDR2 FQNNGV. In DNA form, the CDR3 reads TGTGCCAGCAGATCATTGGGACAGGGGCTAGAAAAACTGTTTTTT. Its protein product is CASRSLGQGLEKLFF.

CDR3 bases: TGTGCCAGCAGCCCGAGACTAGCGGGGGGTACCTACGAGCAGTACTTC. It yields the protein CASSPRLAGGTYEQYF. The V gene is TRBV9, the J gene TRBJ2-7; TRBD2 aligns across 13 bases. Germline CDR1 reads SGDLS; CDR2 reads YYNGEE. Losses at the gene ends were 4 bases for V and 2 bases for J; bases not matched to a gene: 6. This CDR3 comprises 16 residues.

This rearrangement joins TRBV5-4 to TRBJ2-7, with TRBD1 matching over 9 bases. V lost 1 base, J lost 2 bases, and 10 bases stayed unmatched. The germline CDR1 and CDR2 sequences are SGHNT and YYREEE (reference sequence). The CDR3 runs 17 residues. Here the CDR3 reads CASSLYGGTGIPYEQYF. In DNA form, the CDR3 reads TGTGCCAGCAGCTTGTACGGGGGGACAGGGATCCCCTACGAGCAGTACTTC.

This clone was seen a single time. The chain is built from TRBV6-6 and TRBJ1-2; D not resolved. V was shortened by 4 bases and J by 4 bases, with 10 bases between the two germline ends. This CDR3 has 13 residues. From germline, CDR1 is MNHNY and CDR2 SVGAGI (reference sequence). The CDR3 DNA reads TGTGCCAGCAGTTTCGGTCTACTCTATGGCTACACCTTC. Residues: CASSFGLLYGYTF.

The chain uses TRBV6-6 and TRBJ2-7; 7 nucleotides agree with TRBD1. The CDR3 has 16 residues. Germline CDR1 reads MNHNY; CDR2 reads SVGAGI (reference sequence). V lost 0 bases and J lost 0; bases outside the gene matches: 5. The CDR3 DNA reads as TGTGCCAGCAGTTACTCACCCGGACAGGTCTCCTACGAGCAGTACTTC. Its translation is CASSYSPGQVSYEQYF.

The chain recombines TRBV9 with TRBJ2-7; possible D gene TRBD2, 6 bases. Per the germline V gene, CDR1 is SGDLS and CDR2 is YYNGEE. The CDR3 sequence is 13 residues long. V lost 2 bases to trimming and J lost 6 bases, with 12 bases between them. The CDR3 reads CASSVQEGGEQYF. The CDR3 nucleotides read TGTGCCAGCAGCGTTCAGGAGGGCGGCGAGCAGTACTTC. Variable domain in full (rest from reference TRBV9 and TRBJ2-7): DSGVTQTPKHLITATGQRVTLRCSPRSGDLSVYWYQQSLDQGLQFLIQYYNGEERAKGNILERFSAQQFPDLHSELNLSSLELGDSALYFCASSVQEGGEQYFGPGTRLTVT.

The V call is TRBV6-2 or TRBV6-3, the J call TRBJ2-7; 10 bases map to TRBD1. Germline lookup yields CDR1 MNHEY and CDR2 SVGEGT. The J segment lost 4 bases and the V segment lost 5 bases, leaving 11 bases of the junction unmatched. This CDR3 is built from 16 residues. Written as DNA, the CDR3 is TGTGCCAGCAGTACCACCGGGACAGGGGTTCAATACGAGCAGTACTTC. It yields the protein CASSTTGTGVQYEQYF.

This chain links TRBV13 with TRBJ2-2; possible D gene TRBD2, 5 bases. Trimming left V 5 bases short and J 2 bases short, with 12 bases between. The CDR3 has 15 amino acids. Germline loops: CDR1 PRHDT, CDR2 FYEKMQ (reference sequence). DNA of the CDR3: TGTGCCAGCAGCCCGAGGACGGGAAACACCGGGGAGCTGTTTTTT. Translating gives CASSPRTGNTGELFF.

V usage is TRBV3-1 (or the pseudogene TRBV3-2) and J usage is TRBJ2-7; TRBD1 matches at 8 bases. Germline V gives CDR1 LGHDT, CDR2 YNNKEL (reference sequence). The CDR3 totals 12 residues. V gave up 3 bases and J gave up 7 bases; unmatched junction bases: 2. As DNA, the CDR3 is TGTGCCAGCAGCCAGGACAGGGTGGAGCAGTACTTC. Its protein is CASSQDRVEQYF.

The chain carries TRBV27 and TRBJ1-2; D might be TRBD1 (5 bases). This CDR3 comprises 14 residues. Germline V lookup: CDR1 MNHEY, CDR2 SMNVEV (reference sequence). V gave up 4 bases and J gave up 4 bases, with 13 bases separating them. CDR3 loop: CASSWGSGGYGYTF. The CDR3 DNA reads TGTGCCAGCAGTTGGGGATCTGGGGGCTATGGCTACACCTTC.

The CDR3 sequence: CASSFLSGSTDTQYF. CDR3 coding DNA: TGTGCCAGCAGTTTCCTTAGCGGTAGCACAGATACGCAGTATTTT. The chain employs TRBV6-2 or TRBV6-3 and TRBJ2-3, with D possibly matching TRBD2 (6 bases). The length of the CDR3 is 15 residues. V dropped 4 bases and J dropped 0 bases, with 11 bases sitting between them. CDR1 is MNHEY and CDR2 is SVGEGT in the germline V gene.